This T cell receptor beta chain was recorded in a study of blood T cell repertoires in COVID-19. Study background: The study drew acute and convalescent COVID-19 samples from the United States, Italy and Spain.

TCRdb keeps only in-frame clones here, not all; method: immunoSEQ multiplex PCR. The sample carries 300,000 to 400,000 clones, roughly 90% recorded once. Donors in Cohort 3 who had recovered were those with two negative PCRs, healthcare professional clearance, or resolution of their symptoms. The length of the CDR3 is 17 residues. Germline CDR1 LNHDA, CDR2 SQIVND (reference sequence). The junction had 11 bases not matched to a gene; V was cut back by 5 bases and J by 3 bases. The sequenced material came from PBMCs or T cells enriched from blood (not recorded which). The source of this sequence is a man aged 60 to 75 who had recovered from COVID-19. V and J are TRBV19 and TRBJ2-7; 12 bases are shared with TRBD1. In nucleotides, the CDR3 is TGTGCCAGTAGTCCACGAGAGGGACAGGGGGCAATCTACGAGCAGTACTTC. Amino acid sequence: CASSPREGQGAIYEQYF. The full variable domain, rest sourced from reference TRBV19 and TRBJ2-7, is DGGITQSPKYLFRKEGQNVTLSCEQNLNHDAMYWYRQDPGQGLRLIYYSQIVNDFQKGDIAEGYSVSREKKESFPLTVTSAQKNPTAFYLCASSPREGQGAIYEQYFGPGTRLTVT.